This T cell receptor beta chain was documented in a study of T cell repertoires in cytomegalovirus infection (dated by TCRdb to the late 2010s). About the study as a whole: Peptide stimulations targeted recently identified HLA-C-restricted CMV epitopes, whose presentation resists viral immunomodulation, together with well-studied HLA-B-restricted epitopes. The HLA type of each donor mattered for the analysis, because public TCR beta signatures pointed to carriage of CMV infection along with the matching HLA type. Points the paper makes about the study in general: Cumulative frequency of public TCR beta family members discriminated carriers of CMV infection plus the relevant HLA type in this cohort and an independent approximately 400-donor cohort. The ex vivo response was dominated by HLA-C-restricted CMV-specific TCR beta clonotypes, and the single most frequent clonotype in two of eight donors was supplied by these HLA-C-restricted clonotypes.

From the germline V gene, CDR1 is SNHLY and CDR2 is FYNNEI. The CDR3 contains 14 residues, cysteine and phenylalanine counted. Only the CDR3 part of the read is kept: 42 bases, read in frame from the first base. Compared with germline, V lacks 6 bases and J lacks 6 bases; bases without a gene match: 8. This clonotype was seen only a few times. Its antigen remains undetermined. Base qualities are not provided; no much larger clone lies one nucleotide away. The run used an Illumina HiSeq 1500. The public reads were reprocessed in TCRdb via fastp at Q25 and MiXCR, keeping in-frame beta chains. Under each unique CDR3 protein, matching rows form one entry showing the most common genes and DNA. This sample comprises 680,000 or so distinct CDR3 sequences, around 32% of them detected only once. The top ten constitute roughly 18% of the sample. The treatment or condition label on this specimen signifies: in vitro stimulation with specific CMV peptide epitopes to enrich CMV-specific T cells.

The TCR sequence derives from a human donor in good health (CMV status not recorded). Some clones in this sample may be carry-over from other donors' samples. This chain is built from TRBV2 and TRBJ2-3; 8 of the junction bases match TRBD1. Sequences were derived from cultured PBMCs, sampled from culture after CMV antigen stimulation. The sequence in DNA is TGTGCCAGCAGGGCTACAGGGGGTGTGGATACGCAGTATTTT. Its protein product is CASRATGGVDTQYF.